This T cell receptor beta chain emerged from a study of Ad26.COV2.S vaccination and SARS-CoV-2 variants. The method was immunoSEQ multiplex PCR; TCRdb's version includes in-frame clones alone and lacks a portion of them. Found here are some 420,000 clones, around 87% of them singletons; the top ten hold 3.5% to 4%. Treatment given: some 20 received Ad26.COV2.S at low or high dose, single or two shots; several received placebo; per-sample allocation not given. Specimens were obtained on day 63 following the first vaccine or placebo injection. The individual, an adult aged 18-55 years, was a donor in Boston. Germline CDR1 and CDR2: PRHDT and FYEKMQ (reference sequence). This CDR3 spans 17 amino acids. V was pared by 3 bases and J by 3 bases, with 20 bases between.

The J gene is TRBJ2-5, the V gene TRBV13, with D possibly matching TRBD2 (5 bases). The starting material was peripheral blood, obtained in a trial of Ad26.COV2.S vaccine versus placebo. This sequence was found in a person aged 18-65 years who received the Ad26.COV2.S COVID-19 vaccine or a placebo. The chain's CDR3 is CASSLVGADGKKETQYF. For the CDR3, the DNA is TGTGCCAGCAGCTTGGTAGGTGCGGACGGGAAAAAAGAGACCCAGTACTTC.